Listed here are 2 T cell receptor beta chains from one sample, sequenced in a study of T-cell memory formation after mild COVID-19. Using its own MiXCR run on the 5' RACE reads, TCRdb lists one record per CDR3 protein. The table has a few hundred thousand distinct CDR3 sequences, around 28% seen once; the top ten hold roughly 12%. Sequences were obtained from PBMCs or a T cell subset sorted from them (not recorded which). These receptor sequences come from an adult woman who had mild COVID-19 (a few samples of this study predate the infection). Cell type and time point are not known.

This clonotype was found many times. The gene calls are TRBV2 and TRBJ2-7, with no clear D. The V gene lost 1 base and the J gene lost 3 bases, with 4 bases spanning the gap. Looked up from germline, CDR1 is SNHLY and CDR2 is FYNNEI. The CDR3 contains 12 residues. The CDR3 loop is CASSEGFYEQYF. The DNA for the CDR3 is TGTGCCAGCAGTGAAGGGTTCTACGAGCAGTACTTC.

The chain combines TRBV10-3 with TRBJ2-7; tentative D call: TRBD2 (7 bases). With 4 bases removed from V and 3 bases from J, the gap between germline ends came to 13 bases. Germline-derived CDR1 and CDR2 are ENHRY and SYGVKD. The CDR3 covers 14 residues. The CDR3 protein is CAISGGRENYEQYF. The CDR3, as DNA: TGTGCCATCAGTGGGGGGCGGGAGAACTACGAGCAGTACTTC.